A selection of T cell receptor beta chains follows, all from one sample in a study of T-cell reconstitution after alpha-beta-depleted transplantation in children. One entry per CDR3 protein, called by TCRdb with MiXCR from the PCR reads. The table lists under 750,000 distinct CDR3 sequences, about 21% of them singletons. Sequenced here: PBMCs, mostly from graft donor cells, sampled 360 days after TCRalphabeta/CD19-depleted stem cell transplant. The receptors come from a boy less than two years old who had a stem cell transplant for acute myeloid leukemia, so the T cells may come from the graft donor. CDR3s include the opening cysteine and the closing phenylalanine or tryptophan. The D gene is left open where the match is weak. Not every row has a clone size; where given, it reads once, few, many or a size class.

>TRBV4-3|NA|NA|TRBJ1-3
CASSQAPARDSGNTIYF
TGCGCCAGCAGCCAAGCTCCAGCCCGAGACTCTGGAAACACCATATATTTT
>TRBV29-1|NA|many|TRBJ2-2
CSVPYREDTGELFF
TGCAGCGTACCCTACAGGGAGGACACCGGGGAGCTGTTTTTT
>TRBV12-3/TRBV12-4|NA|NA|TRBJ2-5
CASSRTRAQRRRSPSRAQYF
TGTGCCAGCAGCCGTACCCGCGCCCAACGCCGACGGAGCCCGTCTAGGGCCCAGTACTTC
>TRBV19|TRBD1|NA|TRBJ2-3
CASSIVGGQGADTQYF
TGTGCCAGTAGTATAGTTGGGGGACAGGGGGCGGATACGCAGTATTTT
>TRBV6-5|NA|NA|TRBJ1-1
CASSLGRGFQIF
TGTGCCAGCAGCCTTGGGCGGGGATTCCAGATCTTT
>TRBV6-5|NA|many|TRBJ2-1
CASSYFGGDEQFF
TGTGCCAGCAGTTACTTCGGGGGCGATGAGCAGTTCTTC
>TRBV29-1|NA|many|TRBJ2-2
CSVPRTALNTGELFF
TGCAGCGTACCTAGGACGGCCCTGAACACCGGGGAGCTGTTTTTT
>TRBV5-1|TRBD1|NA|TRBJ1-2
CASSSTRGQGREGYTF
TGCGCCAGCAGCTCCACCCGGGGACAGGGCAGAGAGGGCTACACCTTC
>TRBV25-1|NA|NA|TRBJ2-5
CASSGVYYQETQYF
TGTGCCAGCAGTGGGGTCTACTATCAAGAGACCCAGTACTTC
>TRBV7-2|NA|NA|TRBJ2-2
CASSPQVGTSLTGELFF
TGTGCCAGCAGCCCCCAGGTCGGGACTTCCCTTACCGGGGAGCTGTTTTTT
>TRBV20-1|NA|few|TRBJ2-1
CSADRPIGVSSYNEQFF
TGCAGTGCGGACCGCCCGATTGGGGTAAGCTCCTACAATGAGCAGTTCTTC
>TRBV6-1|TRBD1|many|TRBJ2-6
CATLGQAPNVLTF
TGTGCCACCCTGGGACAGGCGCCCAACGTCCTGACTTTC
>TRBV28|NA|many|TRBJ1-2
CASSLWSRGRPNYGYTF
TGTGCCAGCAGTTTATGGTCAAGGGGGAGACCTAACTATGGCTACACCTTC
>TRBV20-1|NA|NA|TRBJ2-2
CSARDTPGGAGELFF
TGCAGTGCTAGAGATACCCCAGGGGGGGCCGGGGAGCTGTTTTTT
>TRBV10-3|TRBD2|many|TRBJ2-5
CAIRGGLAGGETQYF
TGTGCCATCAGGGGGGGACTAGCGGGGGGAGAGACCCAGTACTTC
>TRBV15|NA|many|TRBJ2-5
CATSRYGETQYF
TGTGCCACCAGCAGATACGGGGAGACCCAGTACTTC
>TRBV15|TRBD1|NA|TRBJ2-5
CATSRKRDSQETQYF
TGTGCCACCAGCAGAAAACGGGACAGCCAAGAGACCCAGTACTTC
>TRBV11-1|TRBD2|NA|TRBJ2-3
CASSTPGGRLTDTQYF
TGTGCCAGCAGCACTCCGGGAGGAAGGTTGACAGATACGCAGTATTTT
>TRBV5-1|NA|NA|TRBJ1-1
CASSIIPGRSEAFF
TGCGCCAGCAGTATAATACCGGGACGCAGCGAAGCTTTCTTT
>TRBV29-1|TRBD1|few|TRBJ2-2
CSAMLNTGVSGELFF
TGCAGCGCCATGCTTAACACAGGGGTGAGCGGGGAGCTGTTTTTT
>TRBV6-1|NA|NA|TRBJ2-1
CASSDEQFF
TGTGCCAGCAGTGACGAGCAGTTCTTC
>TRBV11-2|NA|many|TRBJ1-2
CASSFFASFVTVNYGYTF
TGTGCCAGCAGCTTTTTCGCCTCGTTCGTGACTGTTAACTATGGCTACACCTTC
>TRBV20-1|TRBD1|few|TRBJ2-7
CSARSLDREKQYF
TGCAGTGCTAGGAGCCTCGACAGGGAAAAGCAGTACTTC
>TRBV25-1|NA|few|TRBJ1-2
CASSAHGAGGYGYTF
TGTGCCAGCAGTGCGCACGGAGCAGGAGGCTATGGCTACACCTTC
>TRBV7-2|NA|NA|TRBJ1-5
CASSLRAAQPQHF
TGTGCCAGCAGCTTACGGGCGGCTCAGCCCCAGCATTTT
>TRBV15|NA|many|TRBJ2-3
CATSRDWERSSTDTQYF
TGTGCCACCAGCAGAGATTGGGAGCGGAGTAGCACAGATACGCAGTATTTT
>TRBV6-1|NA|NA|TRBJ2-5
CASSPFKGWETQYF
TGTGCCAGCAGCCCGTTTAAGGGGTGGGAGACCCAGTACTTC
>TRBV5-5|TRBD1|NA|TRBJ1-2
CASSLAYTGGGYTF
TGTGCCAGCAGCTTGGCCTATACAGGGGGTGGCTACACCTTC
>TRBV20-1|NA|NA|TRBJ1-4
CSARERRKARATNEKLFF
TGCAGTGCTAGAGAACGGAGGAAAGCCAGGGCAACTAATGAAAAACTGTTTTTT
>TRBV7-9|NA|NA|TRBJ2-2
CASSSPDGNTGELFF
TGTGCCAGCAGCTCCCCGGACGGGAACACCGGGGAGCTGTTTTTT
>TRBV15|NA|few|TRBJ2-1
CATSRVPGYGNEQFF
TGTGCCACCAGCAGGGTGCCGGGTTACGGGAATGAGCAGTTCTTC
>TRBV12-3/TRBV12-4|TRBD2|NA|TRBJ2-1
CASSGTSLGEQFF
TGTGCCAGCAGTGGGACTAGCTTGGGTGAGCAGTTCTTC
>TRBV12-3/TRBV12-4|NA|NA|TRBJ1-1
CASTGGGDEAFF
TGTGCCAGCACGGGGGGAGGAGATGAAGCTTTCTTT
>TRBV6-5|NA|many|TRBJ2-1
CASSYSGLQGGNEQFF
TGTGCCAGCAGTTACTCGGGGTTACAGGGAGGCAATGAGCAGTTCTTC
>TRBV4-3|NA|NA|TRBJ2-7
CASSQGTQGFPYEQYF
TGCGCCAGCAGCCAAGGGACCCAGGGATTTCCCTACGAGCAGTACTTC
>TRBV7-9|NA|NA|TRBJ2-1
CASSATSTPSSYNEQFF
TGTGCCAGCAGCGCAACCTCGACACCTAGCTCCTACAATGAGCAGTTCTTC
>TRBV11-2|NA|NA|TRBJ2-3
CASSLEYADTQYF
TGTGCCAGCAGCTTAGAGTACGCAGATACGCAGTATTTT
>TRBV5-5|NA|NA|TRBJ1-1
CASIGGGLEAFF
TGTGCCAGCATCGGGGGAGGTCTCGAAGCTTTCTTT
>TRBV14|NA|NA|TRBJ1-2
CASSQVGGRGHGYTF
TGTGCCAGCAGCCAAGTGGGAGGGCGCGGGCATGGCTACACCTTC
>TRBV6-1|NA|few|TRBJ1-5
CASSLFGKGNQPQHF
TGTGCCAGCAGTCTGTTTGGGAAGGGCAATCAGCCCCAGCATTTT
>TRBV7-2|TRBD2|NA|TRBJ2-5
CASSLVAGMETQYF
TGTGCCAGCAGCTTAGTAGCGGGGATGGAGACCCAGTACTTC
>TRBV20-1|TRBD2|NA|TRBJ2-3
CSAPGGGLPFTDTQYF
TGCAGTGCTCCTGGCGGGGGGCTTCCCTTCACAGATACGCAGTATTTT
>TRBV24-1|NA|few|TRBJ2-3
CATSGLSGTQYF
TGTGCCACCAGTGGACTATCAGGAACGCAGTATTTT
>TRBV29-1|NA|many|TRBJ2-1
CSVYRDNEQFF
TGCAGCGTCTACAGGGATAATGAGCAGTTCTTC
>TRBV24-1|NA|NA|TRBJ2-3
CATSDVGGGGTDTQYF
TGTGCCACCAGTGACGTAGGGGGCGGGGGCACAGATACGCAGTATTTT
>TRBV29-1|TRBD1|once|TRBJ2-5
CSVATGAKETQYF
TGCAGCGTCGCGACAGGGGCTAAAGAGACCCAGTACTTC
>TRBV12-3/TRBV12-4|NA|NA|TRBJ2-1
CASSDITRFPYNEQFF
TGTGCCAGCAGTGACATCACTAGATTCCCCTACAATGAGCAGTTCTTC
>TRBV6-2/TRBV6-3|NA|NA|TRBJ1-5
CASSYPHGPQHF
TGTGCCAGCAGTTACCCCCACGGGCCCCAGCATTTT
>TRBV25-1|NA|many|TRBJ2-1
CASSDLVEQFF
TGTGCCAGCAGTGACCTTGTGGAGCAGTTCTTC
>TRBV29-1|NA|many|TRBJ2-2
CSVAFTANTGELFF
TGCAGCGTTGCGTTCACTGCGAACACCGGGGAGCTGTTTTTT
>TRBV12-3/TRBV12-4|NA|NA|TRBJ2-2
CASSLVGWPNTGELFF
TGTGCCAGCAGTTTAGTCGGGTGGCCGAACACCGGGGAGCTGTTTTTT
>TRBV21-1|NA|many|TRBJ2-1
CASSKARTGTGRRISNEQFF
TGTGCCAGCAGCAAAGCCCGGACAGGGACAGGGAGAAGGATTAGCAATGAGCAGTTCTTC
>TRBV24-1|NA|few|TRBJ2-1
CATSDFGTLGNNEQFF
TGTGCCACCAGTGATTTTGGGACCCTGGGCAACAATGAGCAGTTCTTC
>TRBV29-1|TRBD1|NA|TRBJ2-7
CSVVQGAYEQYF
TGCAGCGTTGTACAGGGGGCCTACGAGCAGTACTTC
>TRBV9|NA|few|TRBJ1-1
CASSVGTGGGGTEAFF
TGTGCCAGCAGCGTAGGAACAGGTGGGGGTGGCACTGAAGCTTTCTTT
>TRBV28|NA|NA|TRBJ1-1
CASSLDRRGALMNTEAFF
TGTGCCAGCAGTTTAGACAGGCGCGGCGCCTTAATGAACACTGAAGCTTTCTTT
>TRBV20-1|TRBD2|NA|TRBJ2-5
CSAPLAGPETQYF
TGCAGTGCACCACTAGCGGGCCCAGAGACCCAGTACTTC
>TRBV3-1|NA|many|TRBJ2-3
CASSQSRWQHTDTQYF
TGTGCCAGCAGCCAGAGCCGGTGGCAGCACACAGATACGCAGTATTTT
>TRBV20-1|NA|NA|TRBJ1-6
CSAFPAHTSYNSPLHF
TGCAGTGCATTCCCGGCACACACGTCCTATAATTCACCCCTCCACTTT
>TRBV7-2|NA|many|TRBJ2-5
CASSLVGGPQETQYF
TGTGCCAGCAGCTTAGTGGGGGGCCCCCAAGAGACCCAGTACTTC